The clone carrying this T cell receptor beta chain is a singleton in its sample. This sample stems from a study of blood T cell repertoires in COVID-19. Original processing methods: Researchers report that nucleated cell counts were estimated from reference gene primer amplification. Sequencing used immunoSEQ multiplex PCR; TCRdb keeps in-frame clones, though not all of them. From that table come the V and J calls and clone size; the DNA was used to work out D and trimming. The top ten hold less than 35% of the sample, which has 45,000 to 50,000 clones, 80% to 90% seen once. Trimming took 1 base from V and 6 from J, leaving 6 bases between them. The length of the CDR3 is 13 residues. Looked up from germline, CDR1 is SGHTA and CDR2 is FQGNSA. In Seattle, patients joined the study during active infection and were tracked longitudinally.

The sequencing sample was made of peripheral blood. The source of this sequence is a woman older than 75 with COVID-19, enrolled during active disease. This chain joins TRBV7-2 and TRBJ2-2; no firm D call. In DNA form, the CDR3 reads TGTGCCAGCAGCTTAGTGAGAGCCGGGGAGCTGTTTTTT. The encoded protein is CASSLVRAGELFF.